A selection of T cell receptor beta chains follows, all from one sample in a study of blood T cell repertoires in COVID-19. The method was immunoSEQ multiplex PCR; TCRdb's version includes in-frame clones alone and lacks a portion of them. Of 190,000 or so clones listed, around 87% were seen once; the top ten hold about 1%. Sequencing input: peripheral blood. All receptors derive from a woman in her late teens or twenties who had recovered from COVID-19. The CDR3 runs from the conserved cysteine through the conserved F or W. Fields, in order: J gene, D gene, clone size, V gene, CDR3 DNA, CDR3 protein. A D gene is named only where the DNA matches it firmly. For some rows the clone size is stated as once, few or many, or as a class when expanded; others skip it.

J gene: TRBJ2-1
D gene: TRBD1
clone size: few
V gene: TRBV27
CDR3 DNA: TGTGCCAGCAGTTCCCCGGGACAGGGTGATTATTTGGTCTCCTACAATGAGCAGTTCTTC
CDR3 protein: CASSSPGQGDYLVSYNEQFF

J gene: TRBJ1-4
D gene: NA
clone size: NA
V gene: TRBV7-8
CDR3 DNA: TGTGCCAGCAGCACGGGCCACAGGTTGGCTAATGAAAAACTGTTTTTT
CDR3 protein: CASSTGHRLANEKLFF

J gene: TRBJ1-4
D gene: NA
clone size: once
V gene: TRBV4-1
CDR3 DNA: TGCGCCAGCAGCAAGGGCCCGGAGGAGACAACTAATGAAAAACTGTTTTTT
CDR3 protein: CASSKGPEETTNEKLFF

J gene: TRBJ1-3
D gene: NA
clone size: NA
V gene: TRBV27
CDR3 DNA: TGTGCCAGCAGTTCTCCTAGCTCTGGAAACACCATATATTTT
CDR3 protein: CASSSPSSGNTIYF

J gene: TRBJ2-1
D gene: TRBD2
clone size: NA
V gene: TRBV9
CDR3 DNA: TGTGCCAGCAGCGGCGGGACTAGCGGCAGGGATGAGCAGTTCTTC
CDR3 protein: CASSGGTSGRDEQFF

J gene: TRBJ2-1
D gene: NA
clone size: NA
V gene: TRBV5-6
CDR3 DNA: TGTGCCAGCAGCCTAGCGAGGGATGAGCAGTTCTTC
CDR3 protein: CASSLARDEQFF

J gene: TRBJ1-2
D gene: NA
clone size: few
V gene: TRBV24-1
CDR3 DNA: TGTGCCACCAGTCGGTCTCGCGGCTACACCTTC
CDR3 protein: CATSRSRGYTF

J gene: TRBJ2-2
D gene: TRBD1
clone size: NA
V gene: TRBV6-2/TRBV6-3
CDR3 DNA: TGTGCCAGCAGTCACCGGACAGGTGTCCCCACCGGGGAGCTGTTTTTT
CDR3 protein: CASSHRTGVPTGELFF

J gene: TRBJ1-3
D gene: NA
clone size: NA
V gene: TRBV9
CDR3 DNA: TGTGCCAGCAGCGACAGGGAGCCGCCGAGGGACACCATATATTTT
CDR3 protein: CASSDREPPRDTIYF

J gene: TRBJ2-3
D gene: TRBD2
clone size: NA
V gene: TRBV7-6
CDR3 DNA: TGTGCCAGCAGCTTAGAGTACGTCGTAGCGGGGGCCTCTAGCACAGATACGCAGTATTTT
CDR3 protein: CASSLEYVVAGASSTDTQYF

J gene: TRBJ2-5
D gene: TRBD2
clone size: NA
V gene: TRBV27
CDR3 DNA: TGTGCCAGCAGTTTACTAGCGGGGGGGACCAAAGAGACCCAGTACTTC
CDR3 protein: CASSLLAGGTKETQYF

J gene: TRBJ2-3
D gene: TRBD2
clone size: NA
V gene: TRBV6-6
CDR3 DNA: TGTGCCAGCAGTTACCCTGAGCTAGCGGGGCCCGCGCAGTATTTT
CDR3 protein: CASSYPELAGPAQYF

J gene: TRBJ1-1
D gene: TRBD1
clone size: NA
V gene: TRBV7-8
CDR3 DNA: TGTGCCAGCAGCTTAGGGGGTTTAACAGGGGTCCGGGCAAACACTGAAGCTTTCTTT
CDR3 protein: CASSLGGLTGVRANTEAFF

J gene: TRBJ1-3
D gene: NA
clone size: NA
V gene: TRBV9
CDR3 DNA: TGTGCCAGCAGCGTAGCTGGGACCGGGGGGCCCTCTGGAAACACCATATATTTT
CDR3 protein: CASSVAGTGGPSGNTIYF